This passage covers 3 T cell receptor beta chains from one sample sequenced in a study of CD8 T cells in ankylosing spondylitis (dated by TCRdb to 2016 to 2017). Results the study describes overall, beyond this receptor: Blood from ankylosing spondylitis patients appeared to be characterized by a TCR beta motif made up of several highly homologous amino acid variants.

Their recognized antigens are unknown. Receptors were amplified or captured by 5' RACE. Sequencing used an Illumina HiSeq 2500. The public reads were reanalyzed by TCRdb: fastp trimming at Q25, MiXCR alignment, in-frame beta chains only. Identical CDR3 proteins give one entry, which carries the most common genes and DNA. The sample table contains around 140,000 distinct CDR3 sequences; only one count was recorded for 15% to 20% of them. The top ten constitute roughly a third of the sample. Sequencing was performed on blood, either unsorted or a sorted T cell fraction (not recorded which). The receptors derive from a male donor with ankylosing spondylitis.

J is TRBJ1-5 and V is TRBV12-3 or TRBV12-4; unclear D gene. Trimming pared 6 bases from V and 9 bases from J, leaving 15 bases between. The CDR3 spans 13 residues. The CDR3 coding sequence is TGTGCCAGCAGCCCTTTAAATGCAAGGCCCCAGCATTTT. This translates into CASSPLNARPQHF.

The genes are TRBV20-1 and TRBJ2-7, with 11 bases lining up with TRBD2. Germline loops: CDR1 DFQATT, CDR2 SNEGSKA (reference sequence). CDR3 length: 13 residues. J lost 3 bases, V lost 2 bases, and 0 bases had no gene match. In DNA, the CDR3 is TGCAGTGCTAGAACTAGCGGGAGCTACGAGCAGTACTTC. It yields the protein CSARTSGSYEQYF.

This clonotype was counted a few times. This chain links TRBV10-3 with TRBJ2-7; TRBD2 aligns across 11 bases. This CDR3 comprises 15 residues. V was pared by 4 bases and J by 1 base, with 3 bases of the junction left unmatched. In germline, CDR1 is ENHRY, CDR2 SYGVKD. In nucleotides, the CDR3 is TGTGCCATCAGTGGAACTAGCGGGAGTTCCTACGAGCAGTACTTC. Its translation is CAISGTSGSSYEQYF.